This T cell receptor (beta chain) was profiled in a study of blood T cell repertoires in COVID-19 (dated by TCRdb to between 2020 and 2021). About the study as a whole: The collaborator samples originated in the United States, Italy and Spain and spanned the acute and convalescent phases of COVID-19. The prospective study material was composed of cDNA or gDNA derived from T cells, B-cell-depleted T cells, or PBMCs. Deeply sampled blood TCRbeta repertoires from subjects exposed to, actively infected with, or recovered from COVID-19 were included in the dataset. The repertoires were released in a freely available public database intended as a resource for research on the immune response to SARS-CoV-2. Samples were obtained from the ongoing ImmuneRACE study (first 160 participants) and from about 1,300 subjects provided by 6 global collaborators. The sample metadata nearly always contained a de-identified subject ID, COVID-19 status, age in years and sex. Where available, HLA class I and class II types were obtained from metadata supplied by the sample provider rather than from assay-based typing. The research as a whole found: Clinical and demographic metadata were provided uncurated, with the amount varying by source and participant.

CDR1 LNHNV and CDR2 YYDKDF are derived from the germline V gene (reference sequence). The CDR3 sequence holds 12 residues, the cysteine and phenylalanine included. Of all the DNA, just the CDR3 is kept, 36 bases in frame from base 1. V and J are truncated by 5 bases and 6 bases respectively, leaving an intervening sequence of 10 bases. TCRbeta CDR3 regions were amplified from genomic DNA by means of the immunoSEQ Assay, a bias-controlled multiplex PCR. The paper's processing steps were these. The number of nucleated cells in each sample was estimated by amplification of reference gene primers within the assay. Sequence reads were collapsed and filtered to measure the absolute abundance of every unique TCRbeta CDR3 rearrangement. Productive Simpson clonality was computed per sample as the square root of Simpson's diversity index over productive rearrangements. TCRdb limited this immuneACCESS table to in-frame rearrangements with V and J called. A share of clones is missing; checked studies link under half to unresolved V genes, and the rest is unexplained. The V and J calls and clone size come from that table; D and trimming were worked out from the DNA. The sample table shows a few hundred thousand clones, and under 90% are seen once. The ten largest account for roughly 3% of the sample.

Whole blood was collected in K2EDTA tubes by collaborating institutions according to the institutions' own protocols. For TCRbeta analysis, collaborator samples were shipped as frozen whole blood, as isolated PBMCs, or as DNA extracted from either sample type. Concerning this clone: Which antigen it targets is not known. One base away there is no much larger clone; base qualities are not given.

This TCR was sampled from a woman aged 18-29 years with acute or convalescent COVID-19. Sequenced sample: peripheral blood. The rearrangement joined TRBV15 to TRBJ1-1, with the D segment identity uncertain. The DNA reads TGTGCCACCAGCGGTCTTAGTCCTGAAGCTTTCTTT. Translated, it gives CATSGLSPEAFF.